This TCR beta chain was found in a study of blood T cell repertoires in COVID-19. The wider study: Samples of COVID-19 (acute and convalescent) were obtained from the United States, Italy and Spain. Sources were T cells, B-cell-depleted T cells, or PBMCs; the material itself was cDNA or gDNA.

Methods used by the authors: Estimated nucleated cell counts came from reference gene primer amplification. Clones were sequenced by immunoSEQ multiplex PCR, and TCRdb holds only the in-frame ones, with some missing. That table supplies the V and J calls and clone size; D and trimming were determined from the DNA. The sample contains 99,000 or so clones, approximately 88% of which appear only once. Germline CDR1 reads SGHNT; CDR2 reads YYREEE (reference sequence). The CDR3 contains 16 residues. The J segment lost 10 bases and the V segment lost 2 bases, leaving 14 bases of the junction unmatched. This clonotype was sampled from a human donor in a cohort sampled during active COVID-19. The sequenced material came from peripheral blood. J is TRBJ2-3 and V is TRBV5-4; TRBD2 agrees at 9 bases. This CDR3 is CASSFSLEILAGSQYF. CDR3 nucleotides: TGTGCCAGCAGCTTTTCCCTGGAGATCCTAGCGGGGTCGCAGTATTTT.